The 13 T cell receptor beta chains listed next were all sequenced from one sample in a study of ipilimumab plus nivolumab after autologous stem cell transplantation. Generated by immunoSEQ multiplex PCR, the TCRdb table keeps only in-frame clones and is missing some. This sample has around 16,000 clones; 81% occur once, and the top ten carry under 30%. This sample comprised PBMCs, obtained in a trial of ipilimumab plus nivolumab as post-transplant consolidation. The receptors stem from a male donor with diffuse large B-cell lymphoma.

The chain recombines TRBV25-1 with TRBJ1-4; TRBD1 matches 7 bases. CDR1 and CDR2 (germline): MGHDK, SYGVNS. With 4 bases clipped from V and 1 base from J, the junction kept 9 bases outside the gene matches. The CDR3 contains 17 residues. CDR3 residues: CASSGLGQGVTNEKLFF. The CDR3, as DNA: TGTGCCAGCAGTGGCCTAGGGCAGGGGGTAACTAATGAAAAACTGTTTTTT.

The rearrangement links TRBV5-1 to TRBJ2-3, with 8 bases that match TRBD2. V lost 0 bases, J lost 4 bases, and 4 bases stayed unmatched. The CDR3 extends over 15 amino acids. Germline CDR1 is SGHRS and CDR2 is YFSETQ. The CDR3 protein is CASSLERGGPDTQYF. The CDR3 DNA reads TGCGCCAGCAGCTTGGAACGGGGGGGCCCAGATACGCAGTATTTT.

The chain recombines TRBV30 with TRBJ1-1; a weak D match, TRBD1 (5 bases). Germline V gene sequence: CDR1 GTSNPN, CDR2 SVGIG (reference sequence). The CDR3 consists of 15 residues. The V end lost 3 bases, the J end lost 1 base, and 15 bases lay between the germline ends. In DNA form, the CDR3 reads TGTGCCTGGAGACAGGTGCTTGGGGCGAACACTGAAGCTTTCTTT. It codes for CAWRQVLGANTEAFF.

J is TRBJ1-4 and V is TRBV2; possible D gene TRBD1, 5 bases. The ends were cut back, 7 bases at V and 8 bases at J, with 14 bases in the middle. There are 13 residues in the CDR3. From germline, CDR1 is SNHLY and CDR2 FYNNEI. CDR3 region: CASNRLSDEKLFF. The CDR3 DNA sequence: TGTGCCAGCAACAGGCTGTCGGACGAAAAACTGTTTTTT.

This clone is labeled as medium-sized. The genes are TRBV30 and TRBJ2-7; weak D call: TRBD2 (5 bases). Germline lookup yields CDR1 GTSNPN and CDR2 SVGIG (reference sequence). Trimming took 0 bases from V and 3 from J, leaving 6 bases between them. This CDR3 region has 12 residues. The CDR3 DNA is TGTGCCTGGAGTGTACGGGGCTACGAGCAGTACTTC. This sequence encodes CAWSVRGYEQYF.

This clone is medium-sized (0.01 to 0.1%) by share. This chain connects TRBV27 to TRBJ2-2, with D uncertain. Germline V gene data show CDR1 as MNHEY and CDR2 as SMNVEV (reference sequence). V shed 4 bases and J shed 6 bases, with 0 bases lying between them. The CDR3 contains 10 residues. The CDR3 reads CASSSGELFF. CDR3 in DNA: TGTGCCAGCAGTTCCGGGGAGCTGTTTTTT.

This clone was observed a handful of times. The rearrangement links TRBV4-3 to TRBJ1-6; D perhaps matches TRBD1 (5 bases). This CDR3 spans 13 amino acids. Germline V gene sequence: CDR1 LGHNA, CDR2 YSLEER. Trimming removed 2 bases at V and 7 bases at J, with 6 bases between. In DNA form, the CDR3 reads TGCGCCAGCAGCCAAACAGGAAATTCACCCCTCCACTTT. Protein: CASSQTGNSPLHF.

This sequence joins TRBV19 and TRBJ1-2; D might be TRBD1 (6 bases). The CDR3 extends over 15 amino acids. Per germline, CDR1 LNHDA and CDR2 SQIVND (reference sequence). V dropped 6 bases and J dropped 4 bases, with 18 bases sitting between them. This CDR3 reads CASSEATGLRYGYTF. The CDR3 coding sequence is TGTGCCAGTAGCGAAGCCACAGGGCTCCGCTATGGCTACACCTTC.

The CDR3 protein is CASTSGPGELFF. The CDR3 region has the DNA TGTGCCAGCACTTCGGGCCCCGGGGAGCTGTTTTTT. The chain employs TRBV19 and TRBJ2-2; no clear D. The CDR3 is 12 amino acids. With 9 bases removed from V and 6 bases from J, the gap between germline ends came to 11 bases. CDR1 is LNHDA, CDR2 SQIVND, per germline (reference sequence).

The CDR3 nucleotides are TGTGCCAGCAGCTCGACCAGGGACAGGGGGCTACCCCTCCACTTT. Protein product: CASSSTRDRGLPLHF. This chain joins TRBV9 and TRBJ1-6; 12 bases agree with TRBD1. The CDR3 extends over 15 amino acids. V shed 4 bases and J 12 bases; nucleotides not matched to a gene: 8. Germline V gene lookup returns CDR1 SGDLS and CDR2 YYNGEE. The full variable domain, its missing parts supplied by reference TRBV9 and TRBJ1-6, is DSGVTQTPKHLITATGQRVTLRCSPRSGDLSVYWYQQSLDQGLQFLIQYYNGEERAKGNILERFSAQQFPDLHSELNLSSLELGDSALYFCASSSTRDRGLPLHFGNGTRLTVT.

The V and J genes are TRBV11-2 and TRBJ2-5, with 9 bases identical to TRBD2. V trimming: 3 bases; J trimming: 4 bases; junction bases outside the gene matches: 12. The CDR3 is 17 residues long. The V gene's germline CDR1 is SGHAT and CDR2 FQNNGV. For the CDR3, the DNA is TGTGCCAGCAGCTTCCTGCGGGGGGGCCTCATGTCAGAGACCCAGTACTTC. Translation gives CASSFLRGGLMSETQYF.

This rearrangement joins TRBV7-8 to TRBJ1-1; 7 bases are a match to TRBD1. This CDR3 has 15 residues. Germline-derived CDR1 and CDR2 are SGHVS and FQNEAQ. Germline trimming cut 4 bases from V and 1 base from J; bases unmatched to any gene: 6. CDR3 loop: CASSSWTGQNTEAFF. CDR3 in DNA: TGTGCCAGCAGCTCCTGGACAGGCCAGAACACTGAAGCTTTCTTT. Full variable domain (rest looked up from reference TRBV7-8 and TRBJ1-1): GAGVSQSPRYKVAKRGQDVALRCDPISGHVSLFWYQQALGQGPEFLTYFQNEAQLDKSGLPSDRFFAERPEGSVSTLKIQRTQQEDSAVYLCASSSWTGQNTEAFFGQGTRLTVV.

This clone was found once. This chain joins TRBV7-8 and TRBJ2-1, with TRBD1 matching over 10 bases. V shed 1 base, J shed 2 bases, and the junction held 8 bases outside the gene matches. This CDR3 has 18 amino acids. The germline CDR1 and CDR2 sequences are SGHVS and FQNEAQ. DNA for the CDR3: TGTGCCAGCAGCTTAGGACAGGGGGCCCGGTGGGCCTACAATGAGCAGTTCTTC. Translated: CASSLGQGARWAYNEQFF.